These 19 T cell receptor beta chains share one sample of origin, sequenced in a study of control samples from healthy donors and cancer patients. The protocol was immunoSEQ multiplex PCR, while the TCRdb copy is restricted to in-frame clones and leaves out a portion. The sample shows around 100,000 clones, 80% to 90% of them seen only once. Material for sequencing was blood. The origin of the receptors is a young man in good health.

This clone appeared once. The V and J genes are TRBV2 and TRBJ2-3, with D perhaps matching TRBD1 or TRBD2 (5 bases each). The V and J ends lost 6 bases and 6 bases respectively, with 13 bases between them. The CDR3 length is 13 residues. The V gene's germline CDR1 is SNHLY and CDR2 FYNNEI. CDR3 nucleotide sequence: TGTGCCAGCAGCAGCTCGGGGCGGGATACGCAGTATTTT. Protein product: CASSSSGRDTQYF.

This rearrangement joins TRBV6-1 to TRBJ2-2; 8 bases are a match to TRBD1. The junction had 4 bases not matched to a gene; V was cut back by 1 base and J by 3 bases. Per the germline V gene, CDR1 is MNHNS and CDR2 is SASEGT. The CDR3 totals 16 residues. CDR3 sequence: CASSEGTGLHTGELFF. The CDR3 DNA reads as TGTGCCAGCAGTGAAGGGACAGGGTTGCACACCGGGGAGCTGTTTTTT.

This clone was detected only once. The V and J genes are TRBV28 and TRBJ1-5; D gene unclear. Germline CDR1 reads MDHEN; CDR2 reads SYDVKM. The CDR3 has 14 amino acids. The V end lost 7 bases, the J end lost 6 bases, and 16 bases lay between the germline ends. CDR3 amino acids: CASTLEGLGQPQHF. The DNA of the CDR3 is TGTGCCAGCACCCTAGAGGGTTTGGGTCAGCCCCAGCATTTT.

The chain is built from TRBV7-2 and TRBJ1-4; 8 bases agree with TRBD1. V trimming: 5 bases; J trimming: 7 bases; junction bases outside the gene matches: 6. The CDR3 loop spans 14 amino acids. Germline-derived CDR1 and CDR2 are SGHTA and FQGNSA. The CDR3 nucleotides are TGTGCCAGCAGCAGGACAGGGAGGCGTGAAAAACTGTTTTTT. Translation gives CASSRTGRREKLFF. The whole variable domain, filled in from reference TRBV7-2 and TRBJ1-4, reads GAGVSQSPSNKVTEKGKDVELRCDPISGHTALYWYRQSLGQGLEFLIYFQGNSAPDKSGLPSDRFSAERTGGSVSTLTIQRTQQEDSAVYLCASSRTGRREKLFFGSGTQLSVL.

The V call is TRBV6-2 or TRBV6-3, the J call TRBJ2-1; 9 nucleotides align to TRBD2. The CDR3 has 17 residues. The germline gives CDR1 MNHEY, CDR2 SVGEGT. Trimming cost V 1 base and J 8 bases; bases outside gene matches: 12. The CDR3 region is CASSYYFLAGGSDEQFF. The CDR3 DNA is TGTGCCAGCAGTTACTACTTCTTGGCGGGAGGGAGCGATGAGCAGTTCTTC.

The genes are TRBV2 and TRBJ1-1; 7 bases line up with TRBD1. The CDR3 is 14 residues long. After removal of 6 bases from V and 0 bases from J, the junction contained 4 bases not matched to a gene. The germline V gene encodes CDR1 SNHLY and CDR2 FYNNEI. CDR3 sequence reads: CASRGGQLNTEAFF. The CDR3 coding sequence is TGTGCCAGCAGGGGGGGACAGTTGAACACTGAAGCTTTCTTT.

The genes are TRBV5-1 and TRBJ1-5; D ambiguous. The germline gives CDR1 SGHRS, CDR2 YFSETQ. CDR3 size: 15 residues. V gave up 0 bases and J gave up 0 bases, with 7 bases separating them. CDR3 protein: CASSLAGYSNQPQHF. The DNA for the CDR3 is TGCGCCAGCAGCTTGGCAGGTTATAGCAATCAGCCCCAGCATTTT.

This chain connects TRBV21-1 to TRBJ2-7; TRBD1 is the table's D call, not checked against the DNA. TRBV21-1 is reported as a pseudogene. The CDR3 is made up of 16 amino acids. In DNA form, the CDR3 reads TGTGCCAGCAGCAAAGTTGAGGCAGGGGGCGGCTACGAGCAGTACTTC. Encoded protein: CASSKVEAGGGYEQYF.

This sequence joins TRBV9 and TRBJ1-1, with D uncertain. V lost 3 bases and J lost 4, with 13 bases in between. CDR1 is SGDLS, CDR2 YYNGEE, per germline. The CDR3 totals 14 residues. This chain's CDR3 is CASSGPAGSTEAFF. DNA of the CDR3: TGTGCCAGCAGCGGGCCGGCGGGGAGCACTGAAGCTTTCTTT.

This chain joins TRBV5-8 and TRBJ1-5; D might be TRBD1 (5 bases). This CDR3 has 14 amino acids. The V gene's germline CDR1 is SGHTS and CDR2 YDEGEE. Deletions cut 6 bases from V and 7 bases from J, with 17 bases between. The CDR3 bases are TGTGCCAGCAAAAAGTTAGGGGCAGGGCAGCCCCAGCATTTT. This encodes CASKKLGAGQPQHF.

This clone is classed as medium-sized. The chain uses TRBV28 and TRBJ1-1, with 7 bases lining up with TRBD1. V shed 3 bases and J 3 bases; nucleotides not matched to a gene: 7. The germline V gene encodes CDR1 MDHEN and CDR2 SYDVKM. The CDR3 sequence is 15 residues long. The CDR3 nucleotides are TGTGCCAGCAGTTTGACAGGGCTTTCTGACACTGAAGCTTTCTTT. This codes for CASSLTGLSDTEAFF.

This rearrangement joins TRBV2 to TRBJ2-3, with 7 bases aligning to TRBD1. Germline values: CDR1 SNHLY, CDR2 FYNNEI. The V gene end was trimmed by 6 bases and the J gene end by 1 base; junction bases not matched to a gene: 10. The CDR3 runs 16 residues. CDR3 residues: CASRGNRGDGTDTQYF. CDR3 bases: TGTGCCAGCAGGGGAAACAGGGGAGATGGCACAGATACGCAGTATTTT.

The rearrangement joins TRBV5-1 to TRBJ2-7, with TRBD2 matching 7 bases. The ends lost 2 bases at V and 2 bases at J; junction bases unmatched: 10. Germline V gene data show CDR1 as SGHRS and CDR2 as YFSETQ. The CDR3 has 16 amino acids. The CDR3 sequence is CASSFYLSGLPYEQYF. The CDR3 DNA is TGCGCCAGCAGCTTCTATCTTAGCGGGTTACCCTACGAGCAGTACTTC.

The chain uses TRBV6-4 and TRBJ2-7; D ambiguous. The CDR3 totals 13 residues. Trimming removed 0 bases from V and 3 bases from J, with 6 bases in between. Germline CDR1 and CDR2: MRHNA and SNTAGT. The CDR3: CASSDSVNYEQYF. CDR3 nucleotide sequence: TGTGCCAGCAGTGACTCCGTAAACTACGAGCAGTACTTC.

The chain employs TRBV7-8 and TRBJ2-2; 7 bases are a match to TRBD1. CDR1 is SGHVS and CDR2 is FQNEAQ in the germline V gene. V lost 1 base to trimming and J lost 5 bases; unmatched junction nucleotides: 7. The CDR3 consists of 16 residues. As DNA, the CDR3 is TGTGCCAGCAGCTTAGGACAGGGAAGTCGGACCGGGGAGCTGTTTTTT. Encoded protein: CASSLGQGSRTGELFF.

This clone appeared a single time. CDR3 sequence (DNA): TGTGCCAGCAGCTTCGGATGGACACTGAACACTGAAGCTTTCTTT. Translation gives CASSFGWTLNTEAFF. The rearrangement links TRBV11-1 to TRBJ1-1; perhaps TRBD1 as D (5 bases). This CDR3 region has 15 residues. V was shortened by 3 bases and J by 0 bases, with 11 bases between the two germline ends. CDR1 is SGHAT, CDR2 FQDESV, per germline (reference sequence).

The chain employs TRBV25-1 and TRBJ2-2; 7 nucleotides match TRBD1. Per germline, CDR1 MGHDK and CDR2 SYGVNS. The trim removed 6 bases at V and 5 bases at J, leaving 6 bases unmatched. This CDR3 has 14 amino acids. This chain's CDR3 is CASSDRDFTGELFF. The CDR3 nucleotides read TGTGCCAGCAGCGACAGGGATTTTACCGGGGAGCTGTTTTTT.

This clone was counted once. The CDR3 spells CASSLRDRRTYEQYF. Written as DNA, the CDR3 is TGTGCCAGCTCACTCCGGGACAGACGAACCTACGAGCAGTACTTC. V gene TRBV18 combines with J gene TRBJ2-7; 7 bases agree with TRBD1. V trimming: 4 bases; J trimming: 2 bases; junction bases outside the gene matches: 8. The germline gives CDR1 KGHSH, CDR2 LQKENI. CDR3 length: 15 amino acids.

This rearrangement joins TRBV27 to TRBJ1-1; TRBD1 matches at 8 bases. The CDR3 contains 16 residues. V was pared by 6 bases and J by 3 bases, with 12 bases of the junction left unmatched. CDR1 and CDR2 (germline): MNHEY, SMNVEV (reference sequence). The CDR3 nucleotides read TGTGCCAGCAGAGTAGGGACAGGCCCTGGGGACACTGAAGCTTTCTTT. The encoded protein is CASRVGTGPGDTEAFF.